Below, one T cell receptor (beta chain) is given with its context. Its specificity is unknown. This entry is derived from a study of graft-versus-host responses after intestinal transplantation. Whole-study findings and limits: Early post-transplant HvG declines were associated with peak circulating GvH clone levels.

TCRdb's copy holds only in-frame clones and misses some; the assay was immunoSEQ multiplex PCR. The sample carries about 90,000 clones, over 85% recorded once. In germline, CDR1 is MDHEN, CDR2 SYDVKM. V gave up 5 bases and J gave up 3 bases; unmatched junction bases: 8. This CDR3 is 15 amino acids long. This TCR came from a human donor who was the organ donor for an intestinal transplant. The source was unstimulated CD8+ T cells sorted from spleen or lymph node cells, collected before transplant. The chain joins TRBV28 to TRBJ2-3; TRBD2 matches 7 bases. The CDR3, as DNA: TGTGCCAGCAGTCTGGGGAGGGCCGGGACAGATACGCAGTATTTT. Protein: CASSLGRAGTDTQYF.